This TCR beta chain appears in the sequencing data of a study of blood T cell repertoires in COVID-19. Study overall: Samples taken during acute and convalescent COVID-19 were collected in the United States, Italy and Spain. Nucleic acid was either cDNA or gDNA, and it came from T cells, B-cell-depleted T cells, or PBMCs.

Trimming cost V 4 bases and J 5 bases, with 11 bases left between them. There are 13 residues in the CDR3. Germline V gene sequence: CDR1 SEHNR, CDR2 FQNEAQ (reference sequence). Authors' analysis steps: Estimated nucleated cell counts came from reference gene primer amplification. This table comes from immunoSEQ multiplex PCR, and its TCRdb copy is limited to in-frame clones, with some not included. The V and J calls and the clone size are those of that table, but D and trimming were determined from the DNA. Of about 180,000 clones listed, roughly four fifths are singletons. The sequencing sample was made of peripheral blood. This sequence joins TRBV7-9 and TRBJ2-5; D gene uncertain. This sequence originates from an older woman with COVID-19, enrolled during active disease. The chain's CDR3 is CASSSPGWETQYF. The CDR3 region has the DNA TGTGCCAGCAGCTCACCAGGATGGGAGACCCAGTACTTC.